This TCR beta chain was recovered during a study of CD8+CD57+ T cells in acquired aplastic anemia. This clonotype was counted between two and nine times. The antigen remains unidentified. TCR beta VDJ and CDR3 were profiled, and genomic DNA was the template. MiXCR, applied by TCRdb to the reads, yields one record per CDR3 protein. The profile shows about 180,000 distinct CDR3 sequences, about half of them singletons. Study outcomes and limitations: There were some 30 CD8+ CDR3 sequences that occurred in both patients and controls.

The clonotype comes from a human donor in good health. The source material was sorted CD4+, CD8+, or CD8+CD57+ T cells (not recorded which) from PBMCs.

In DNA form, the CDR3 reads TGTGCTAGTGGTTTGGTAAAGAAGGGACTAGCGGAAACCACAGATACGCAGTATTTT. Its protein is CASGLVKKGLAETTDTQYF. V usage is TRBV12-5 and J usage is TRBJ2-3; the match to TRBD2 covers 11 bases. Germline V gene lookup returns CDR1 LGHNT and CDR2 FRNRAP. With 0 bases clipped from V and 2 bases from J, the junction kept 10 bases outside the gene matches. The CDR3 sequence is 19 residues long.